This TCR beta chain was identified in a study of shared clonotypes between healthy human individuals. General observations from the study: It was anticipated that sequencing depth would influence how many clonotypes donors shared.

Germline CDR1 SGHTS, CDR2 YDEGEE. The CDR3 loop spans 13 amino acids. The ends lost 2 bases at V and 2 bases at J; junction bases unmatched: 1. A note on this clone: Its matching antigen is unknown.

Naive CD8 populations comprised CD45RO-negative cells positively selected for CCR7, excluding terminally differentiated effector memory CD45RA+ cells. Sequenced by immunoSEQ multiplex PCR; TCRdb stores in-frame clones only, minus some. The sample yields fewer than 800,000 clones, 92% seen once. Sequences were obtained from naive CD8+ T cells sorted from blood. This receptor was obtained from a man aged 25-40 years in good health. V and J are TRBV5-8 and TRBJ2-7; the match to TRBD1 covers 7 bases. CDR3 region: CASSFGQAYEQYF. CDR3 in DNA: TGTGCCAGCAGCTTCGGACAGGCCTACGAGCAGTACTTC.